The entry below describes one T cell receptor beta chain. This clonotype has a handful of counts. Its antigen specificity is not known. No qualities accompany the bases; no much larger clone lies one base away. This specimen comes from a study of T-cell reconstitution after alpha-beta-depleted transplantation in children (dated by TCRdb to 2016 to 2018). Regarding the research as a whole: Using TCR repertoire profiling, the study followed T-cell immune reconstitution in a quantitative way in children after TCRalphabeta/CD19-depleted allogeneic hematopoietic cell transplantation.

Library prep was done by PCR. Sequencing took place on an Illumina HiSeq 2500. TCR libraries were prepared with molecular barcoding, using unique molecular identifiers to normalize TCRbeta repertoire quantification. Starting from the raw public reads, TCRdb applied fastp trimming at Q25, assembled clones with MiXCR and retained in-frame beta chains. Each CDR3 protein appears once, grouped with its most common genes and DNA. A total of approximately 510,000 distinct CDR3 sequences appear in this sample, approximately 20% of them only once. Over 3% of the sample goes to the ten largest clones. V has 3 bases trimmed and J has 0 bases trimmed; junction bases matching no gene number 7. From the cysteine through the phenylalanine, the CDR3 covers 18 amino acids. Only the CDR3 region is kept as DNA, spanning 54 bases read in frame from base 1. Via the germline V gene, CDR1 is MGHRA and CDR2 YSYEKL.

Recombination joined TRBV4-1 with TRBJ2-2; 10 of the junction bases match TRBD2. This sequence originates from a human donor who donated a stem cell graft to a child with acute lymphoblastic leukemia. The sample in question was PBMCs from the stem cell graft donor, obtained from the stem cell graft. The CDR3 loop reads CASSHPSGRVANTGELFF. The DNA is TGCGCCAGCAGCCATCCCAGCGGGAGGGTCGCGAACACCGGGGAGCTGTTTTTT.